Listed here are 7 T cell receptor beta chains from one sample, sequenced in a study of resident and recirculating memory T cells in vitiligo. TCRdb keeps only in-frame clones here, not all; method: immunoSEQ multiplex PCR. The sample lists around 76,000 clones, approximately 91% seen once, with 4.9% in the top ten. Input material: blood. The receptors were gathered from a male donor with vitiligo.

The rearrangement links TRBV7-2 to TRBJ2-7; D unresolved. This CDR3 contains 13 residues. The V end was cut by 1 base, the J end by 3 bases, with 7 bases between. Germline CDR1 SGHTA, CDR2 FQGNSA. This CDR3 reads CASSLEQLYEQYF. In DNA form, the CDR3 reads TGTGCCAGCAGCTTAGAGCAACTCTACGAGCAGTACTTC.

This chain links TRBV2 with TRBJ1-1; TRBD1 agrees at 11 bases. The length of the CDR3 is 13 residues. J gave up 6 bases and V 11 bases, and 8 bases lay outside the gene matches. Germline values: CDR1 SNHLY, CDR2 FYNNEI. CDR3 amino acids: CAGTGTGGPEAFF. The CDR3 DNA sequence: TGTGCCGGAACCGGGACAGGGGGGCCTGAAGCTTTCTTT.

The V and J genes are TRBV30 and TRBJ1-2, with TRBD1 as a possible D gene (5 bases). V lost 3 bases, J lost 8 bases, and 16 bases lay in between. The CDR3 sequence is 13 residues long. Germline CDR1 and CDR2: GTSNPN and SVGIG (reference sequence). The CDR3 DNA is TGTGCCTGGAGACCTCCAGGGACTAGCGGCTACACCTTC. Translation: CAWRPPGTSGYTF.

The gene calls are TRBV28 and TRBJ1-1; D remains unclear. V dropped 5 bases and J dropped 4 bases, with 14 bases sitting between them. CDR1 and CDR2 from the germline V gene are MDHEN and SYDVKM. The CDR3 consists of 14 residues. The CDR3 protein is CASSTPGRATEAFF. The CDR3 region has the DNA TGTGCCAGCAGTACCCCGGGGAGGGCCACTGAAGCTTTCTTT.

This clone has only a few counts. V and J are TRBV28 and TRBJ1-2; TRBD1 is a possible D gene (5 bases). V was trimmed by 6 bases and J by 5 bases, leaving 10 bases between them. The length of the CDR3 is 12 residues. The germline CDR1 and CDR2 sequences are MDHEN and SYDVKM. CDR3 sequence: CASSLGGYGYTF. The CDR3 DNA sequence: TGTGCCAGCAGCCTCGGGGGATATGGCTACACCTTC.

The chain carries TRBV9 and TRBJ2-2; D possibly corresponds to TRBD1 (7 bases). CDR1 is SGDLS, CDR2 YYNGEE, per germline. The CDR3 is made up of 16 amino acids. V was clipped by 4 bases and J by 0 bases, with 13 bases between them. CDR3 coding DNA: TGTGCCAGCAGCTCGGGCGGGACAGCGAACACCGGGGAGCTGTTTTTT. This translates into CASSSGGTANTGELFF. The whole variable domain, remainder taken from reference TRBV9 and TRBJ2-2, is DSGVTQTPKHLITATGQRVTLRCSPRSGDLSVYWYQQSLDQGLQFLIQYYNGEERAKGNILERFSAQQFPDLHSELNLSSLELGDSALYFCASSSGGTANTGELFFGEGSRLTVL.

The chain combines TRBV6-1 with TRBJ2-4; 8 nucleotides align to TRBD1. The V segment lost 8 bases and the J segment 0 bases; nucleotides outside the gene matches: 3. Germline CDR1 and CDR2: MNHNS and SASEGT. This CDR3 is built from 14 residues. CDR3 sequence: CASGDRIAKNIQYF. The CDR3 DNA reads TGTGCCAGCGGGGACAGGATAGCCAAAAACATTCAGTACTTC.